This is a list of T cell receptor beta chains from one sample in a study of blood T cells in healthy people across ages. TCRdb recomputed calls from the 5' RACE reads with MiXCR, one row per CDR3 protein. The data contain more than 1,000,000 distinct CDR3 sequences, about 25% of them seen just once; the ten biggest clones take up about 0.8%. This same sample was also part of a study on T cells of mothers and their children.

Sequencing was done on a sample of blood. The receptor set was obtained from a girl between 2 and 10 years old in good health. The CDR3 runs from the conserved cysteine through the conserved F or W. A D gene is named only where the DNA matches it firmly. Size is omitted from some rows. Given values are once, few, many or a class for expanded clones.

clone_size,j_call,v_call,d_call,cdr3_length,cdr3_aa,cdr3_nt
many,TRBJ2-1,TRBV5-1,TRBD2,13,CASSLAGVNEQFF,TGTGCCAGCAGTCTAGCGGGAGTCAATGAGCAGTTCTTC
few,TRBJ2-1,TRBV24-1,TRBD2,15,CATSSGTISYNEQFF,TGTGCCACCAGTTCGGGGACTATATCCTACAATGAGCAGTTCTTC
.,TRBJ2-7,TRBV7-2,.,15,CASSLGFGPNYEQYF,TGTGCCAGCAGCTTAGGATTCGGACCGAACTACGAGCAGTACTTC
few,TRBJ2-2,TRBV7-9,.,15,CASSLTTGLTGELFF,TGTGCCAGCAGCCTAACAACGGGGCTCACCGGGGAGCTGTTTTTT
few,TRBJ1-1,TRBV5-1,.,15,CASSEGTYMNTEAFF,TGCGCCAGCAGTGAGGGGACATATATGAACACTGAAGCTTTCTTT
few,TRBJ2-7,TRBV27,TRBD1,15,CASSPRDSYSYEQYF,TGTGCCAGCAGTCCCCGGGACAGCTACTCCTACGAGCAGTACTTC
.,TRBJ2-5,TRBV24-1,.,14,CATSDLNPPETQYF,TGTGCCACCAGTGATTTGAATCCCCCGGAGACCCAGTACTTC
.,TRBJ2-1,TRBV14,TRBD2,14,CASSRLAGVDEQFF,TGTGCCAGCAGCCGGCTAGCGGGAGTCGATGAGCAGTTCTTC
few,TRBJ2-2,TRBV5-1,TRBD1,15,CATFQGDRDTGELFF,TGCGCCACCTTCCAGGGGGACCGAGACACCGGGGAGCTGTTTTTT
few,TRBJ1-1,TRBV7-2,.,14,CASSMGISYTEAFF,TGTGCCAGCAGCATGGGGATAAGTTATACTGAAGCTTTCTTT
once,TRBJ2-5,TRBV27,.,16,CASSPRVVGAQETQYF,TGTGCCAGCAGTCCACGCGTAGTAGGGGCCCAAGAGACCCAGTACTTC
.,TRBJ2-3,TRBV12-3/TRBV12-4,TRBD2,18,CASSLGVAGGQGQDTQYF,TGTGCCAGCAGTTTGGGGGTAGCGGGGGGGCAAGGGCAAGATACGCAGTATTTT
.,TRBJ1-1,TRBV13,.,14,CATRHRLMNTEAFF,TGTGCCACTCGGCACAGACTAATGAACACTGAAGCTTTCTTT
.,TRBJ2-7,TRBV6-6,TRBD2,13,CASKEPGGYEQYF,TGTGCCAGCAAAGAGCCGGGGGGGTACGAGCAGTACTTC
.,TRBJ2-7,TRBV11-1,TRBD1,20,CASSHPSVLQTGQSSYEQYF,TGTGCCAGCAGCCATCCCTCGGTACTACAAACGGGACAGAGCTCCTACGAGCAGTACTTC
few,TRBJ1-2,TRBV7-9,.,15,CASSLGFGKDYGYTF,TGTGCCAGCAGCTTAGGGTTCGGCAAAGACTATGGCTACACCTTC
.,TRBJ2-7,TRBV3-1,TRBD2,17,CASSHDSGTSGRYEQYF,TGTGCCAGCAGCCATGATTCAGGGACTAGCGGGAGGTACGAGCAGTACTTC
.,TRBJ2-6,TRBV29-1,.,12,CSVVGGANVLTF,TGCAGCGTTGTTGGTGGGGCCAACGTCCTGACTTTC
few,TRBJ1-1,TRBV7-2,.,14,CASSRSRMNTEAFF,TGTGCCAGCAGCCGGAGTAGAATGAACACTGAAGCTTTCTTT
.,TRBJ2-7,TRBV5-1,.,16,CASSLLEGGLSYEQYF,TGCGCCAGCAGCTTGTTGGAGGGAGGCCTTTCCTACGAGCAGTACTTC
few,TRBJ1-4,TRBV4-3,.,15,CASSQSTGPNEKLFF,TGCGCCAGCAGCCAATCGACAGGCCCTAATGAAAAACTGTTTTTT
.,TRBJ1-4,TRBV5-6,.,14,CASSLGLGGEKLFF,TGTGCCAGCAGCTTGGGCCTTGGCGGGGAAAAACTGTTTTTT
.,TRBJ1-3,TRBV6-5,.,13,CASRTLSGNTIYF,TGTGCCAGCAGAACCCTCTCTGGAAACACCATATATTTT
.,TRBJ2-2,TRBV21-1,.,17,CASSKIDSSRDTGELFF,TGTGCCAGCAGCAAAATAGACTCCTCAAGGGACACCGGGGAGCTGTTTTTT
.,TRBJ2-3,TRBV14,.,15,CASSRGIGVRDTQYF,TGTGCCAGCAGCCGGGGGATTGGAGTTAGAGATACGCAGTATTTT
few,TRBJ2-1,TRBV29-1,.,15,CSVTTGTGPYNEQFF,TGCAGCGTCACCACAGGGACTGGGCCCTACAATGAGCAGTTCTTC
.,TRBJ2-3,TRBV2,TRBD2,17,CASSELSGGAGEDTQYF,TGTGCCAGCAGTGAATTGAGCGGGGGGGCCGGCGAGGATACGCAGTATTTT
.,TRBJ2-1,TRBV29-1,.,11,CSVQQYNEQFF,TGCAGCGTTCAACAGTACAATGAGCAGTTCTTC
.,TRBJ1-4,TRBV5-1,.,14,CASRTRRGDEKLFF,TGCGCCAGCCGGACCCGGAGGGGGGATGAAAAACTGTTTTTT
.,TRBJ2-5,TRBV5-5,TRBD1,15,CASSWQGTGDGTQYF,TGTGCCAGCAGTTGGCAGGGGACAGGGGACGGCACCCAGTACTTC
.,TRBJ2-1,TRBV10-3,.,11,CATRSRDEQFF,TGTGCCACCCGTAGTAGGGATGAGCAGTTCTTC
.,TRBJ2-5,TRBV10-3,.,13,CAITPGQQETQYF,TGTGCCATCACCCCTGGACAGCAAGAGACCCAGTACTTC
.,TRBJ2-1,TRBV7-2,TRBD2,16,CASSPDPGLVRNEQFF,TGTGCCAGCAGCCCCGACCCGGGACTAGTAAGGAATGAGCAGTTCTTC
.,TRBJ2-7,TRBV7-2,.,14,CASSPIYPGDEQYF,TGTGCCAGCAGCCCGATCTATCCGGGTGACGAGCAGTACTTC
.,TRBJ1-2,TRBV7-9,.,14,CASSSRQRGEGYTF,TGTGCCAGCAGCTCGAGACAGCGAGGAGAAGGCTACACCTTC
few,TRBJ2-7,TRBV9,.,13,CASSPDPSREQYF,TGTGCCAGCAGCCCAGACCCTAGCCGCGAGCAGTACTTC
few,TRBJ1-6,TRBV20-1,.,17,CSARDLGGARYNSPLHF,TGCAGTGCTAGAGATCTGGGAGGGGCCCGATATAATTCACCCCTCCACTTT
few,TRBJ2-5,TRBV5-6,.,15,CASSLGARLQETQYF,TGTGCCAGCAGCTTGGGAGCTCGCCTGCAAGAGACCCAGTACTTC
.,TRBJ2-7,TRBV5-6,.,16,CASRPGGRPSSYEQYF,TGTGCCAGCAGACCAGGCGGCAGACCAAGCTCCTACGAGCAGTACTTC
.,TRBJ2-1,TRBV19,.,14,CASSRWGGRNEQFF,TGTGCCAGTAGTAGGTGGGGGGGCCGCAATGAGCAGTTCTTC
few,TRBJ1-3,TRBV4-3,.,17,CASSQEFEPGSGNTIYF,TGCGCCAGCAGCCAAGAGTTTGAACCGGGTTCTGGAAACACCATATATTTT
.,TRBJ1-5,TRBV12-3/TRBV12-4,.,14,CASSTGPLDQPQHF,TGTGCCAGCTCGACAGGCCCTCTAGATCAGCCCCAGCATTTT
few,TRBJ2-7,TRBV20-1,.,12,CSARGQSYEQYF,TGCAGTGCTAGAGGACAGTCGTACGAGCAGTACTTC
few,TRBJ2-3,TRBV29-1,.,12,CSVEPDTDTQYF,TGCAGCGTTGAACCGGATACAGATACGCAGTATTTT
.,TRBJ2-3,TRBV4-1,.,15,CASSLDRTSTDTQYF,TGCGCCAGCAGCCTCGACAGAACTAGCACAGATACGCAGTATTTT
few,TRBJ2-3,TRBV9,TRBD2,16,CASSAVAGETTDTQYF,TGTGCCAGCAGCGCCGTAGCGGGAGAGACCACAGATACGCAGTATTTT
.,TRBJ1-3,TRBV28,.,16,CASSYLPSPALNTIYF,TGTGCCAGCAGCTACCTCCCGAGCCCAGCCTTAAACACCATATATTTT
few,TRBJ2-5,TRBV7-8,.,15,CASSRPRLAIQTQYF,TGTGCCAGCAGTCGCCCCCGGCTAGCGATACAGACCCAGTACTTC
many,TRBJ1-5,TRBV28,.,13,CASRSGSNQPQHF,TGTGCCAGCAGGTCAGGTAGCAATCAGCCCCAGCATTTT
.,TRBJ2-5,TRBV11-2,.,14,CASSPDSYQETQYF,TGTGCCAGCAGCCCGGACAGTTACCAAGAGACCCAGTACTTC
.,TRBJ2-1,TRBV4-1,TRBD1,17,CASSQGAGTGGGDEQFF,TGCGCCAGCAGCCAAGGAGCGGGGACAGGGGGGGGCGATGAGCAGTTCTTC
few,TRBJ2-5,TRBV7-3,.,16,CASSLRGPGKQETQYF,TGTGCCAGCAGCTTAAGGGGACCCGGGAAACAAGAGACCCAGTACTTC
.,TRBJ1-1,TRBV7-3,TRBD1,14,CASSSTGGNTEAFF,TGTGCCAGCAGCTCAACAGGGGGGAACACTGAAGCTTTCTTT